Below are 15 T cell receptor beta chains sequenced from a single sample in a study of Graves' ophthalmopathy and Graves' hyperthyroidism listed by TCRdb under 2018. The run used an Illumina HiSeq 2000. TCR beta CDR3 regions were amplified from RNA transcripts for repertoire sequencing. The first round of RT-PCR was done with HTBI primers and the Qiagen OneStep RT-PCR kit, and was followed by a second round of multiplex PCR, then size selection and purification. Clones were called with MiXCR by TCRdb after fastp trimmed the public reads at Q25, and only in-frame beta chains were retained. Rows are unified per CDR3 protein, each entry keeping the most common DNA and genes. A total of about 590,000 distinct CDR3 sequences appear in this sample, approximately 37% of them only once. The biggest ten clones account for about 4.1% of the sample. Sequencing used peripheral blood or thyroid tissue (not recorded which). These receptors all stem from an adult man with Graves' hyperthyroidism.

Ten or more counts support this clonotype. V and J are TRBV19 and TRBJ1-5, with D unclear. Germline CDR1 and CDR2: LNHDA and SQIVND (reference sequence). The CDR3 is 15 residues long. Between the trimmed V and J ends, which lost 3 bases and 3 bases, there was a span of 12 bases. The CDR3 region has the DNA TGTGCCAGTAGTATCCGCGAGGGTTACAATCAGCCCCAGCATTTT. Translation gives CASSIREGYNQPQHF.

This clonotype was found a few times. This sequence joins TRBV2 and TRBJ1-5; no clear D. The V end lost 3 bases, the J end lost 0 bases, and 15 bases lay between the germline ends. The germline CDR1 and CDR2 sequences are SNHLY and FYNNEI. This CDR3 is 17 amino acids long. The CDR3: CASSDWATAYSNQPQHF. The DNA of the CDR3 is TGTGCCAGCAGTGATTGGGCGACGGCATATAGCAATCAGCCCCAGCATTTT.

The table lists this clonotype with a few counts. The chain couples TRBV27 to TRBJ1-6, with D perhaps matching TRBD1 (5 bases). CDR1 MNHEY and CDR2 SMNVEV come from the germline V gene (reference sequence). V dropped 7 bases and J dropped 7 bases, with 14 bases sitting between them. This CDR3 has 14 residues. The CDR3: CASTHGRGNSPLHF. CDR3 bases: TGTGCCAGCACACACGGTCGGGGCAATTCACCCCTCCACTTT.

The chain carries TRBV29-1 and TRBJ2-3; no reliable D call. The CDR3 totals 14 residues. V lost 0 bases and J lost 2, with 9 bases in between. Per the germline V gene, CDR1 is SQVTM and CDR2 is ANQGSEA. The CDR3 coding sequence is TGCAGCGTTGAAGATGGCAAATCCACAGATACGCAGTATTTT. Residues: CSVEDGKSTDTQYF.

This clonotype has only a few counts. The V gene is TRBV6-5, the J gene TRBJ1-2, with 8 bases lining up with TRBD1. The V segment lost 6 bases and the J segment 2 bases; nucleotides outside the gene matches: 8. CDR1 and CDR2 (germline): MNHEY, SVGAGI. The CDR3 is 15 residues long. The CDR3 coding sequence is TGTGCCAGCAGGGAACGACAGGGGAAGAACTATGGCTACACCTTC. Amino acids: CASRERQGKNYGYTF.

This clonotype showed up just a few times. The V call is TRBV5-1, the J call TRBJ2-3, with 7 bases fitting TRBD2. Germline lookup yields CDR1 SGHRS and CDR2 YFSETQ. The CDR3 runs 15 residues. With 4 bases clipped from V and 2 bases from J, the junction kept 7 bases outside the gene matches. The CDR3 sequence: CASSTGWDYTDTQYF. CDR3 in DNA: TGCGCCAGCAGCACGGGCTGGGACTACACAGATACGCAGTATTTT.

On this clonotype: This may be a read error: a much more frequent sequence differs by one nucleotide. The chain joins TRBV7-6 to TRBJ2-7; 7 bases fit TRBD1. The CDR3 length is 11 residues. CDR1 SGHVS and CDR2 FNYEAQ come from the germline V gene. The CDR3 loop is CASSMDRKQHF. The DNA for the CDR3 is TGTGCCAGCAGTATGGACAGGAAGCAGCACTTC.

This clonotype was counted a few times. V gene TRBV7-3 combines with J gene TRBJ2-2; D is uncertain. The CDR3 extends over 13 amino acids. V dropped 0 bases and J dropped 6 bases, with 5 bases sitting between them. Germline V lookup: CDR1 SGHTA, CDR2 FQGTGA. The CDR3 sequence: CASSLTSAGELFF. For the CDR3, the DNA is TGTGCCAGCAGCTTAACGTCCGCCGGGGAGCTGTTTTTT.

This clonotype was detected many times. This chain connects TRBV20-1 to TRBJ1-1; the D gene is possibly TRBD1 (5 bases). Germline V gene data show CDR1 as DFQATT and CDR2 as SNEGSKA (reference sequence). Trimming took 0 bases from V and 4 from J, leaving 18 bases between them. This CDR3 has 16 residues. The CDR3 DNA reads as TGCAGTGCTAGAGATTCGAGAAAAGGGACCAGCACTGAAGCTTTCTTT. Translation: CSARDSRKGTSTEAFF.

The chain is built from TRBV14 and TRBJ2-5; TRBD2 matches 12 bases. J was trimmed by 0 bases and V by 4 bases; bases with no gene match: 12. Germline CDR1 and CDR2: SGHDN and FVKESK. This CDR3 is built from 19 residues. The CDR3 here is CASSLEPTSGGLYQETQYF. The DNA of the CDR3 is TGTGCCAGCAGCCTCGAGCCGACTAGCGGGGGACTGTACCAAGAGACCCAGTACTTC.

Remarks on this clonotype: A read error is possible here, since a much larger clone lies one base away. The chain's CDR3 is CAGKEDGTYEQYF. The CDR3 DNA sequence: TGCGCCGGCAAAGAGGACGGAACCTACGAGCAGTACTTC. This chain connects TRBV7-9 to TRBJ2-7; unclear D gene. The CDR3 is 13 residues long. Germline V gene data show CDR1 as SEHNR and CDR2 as FQNEAQ (reference sequence).

The gene calls are TRBV6-1 and TRBJ2-5; 11 positions match TRBD1. This CDR3 is built from 15 residues. The germline CDR1 and CDR2 sequences are MNHNS and SASEGT. V was clipped by 6 bases and J by 5 bases; unmatched bases: 8. In DNA form, the CDR3 reads TGTGCCAGCAGGACCGGACAGGGGGCCTTGGAGACCCAGTACTTC. It translates to CASRTGQGALETQYF.

The rearrangement links TRBV4-2 to TRBJ1-4, with TRBD1 matching 7 bases. The V gene's germline CDR1 is LGHNA and CDR2 YNFKEQ. The CDR3 sequence is 15 residues long. Germline trimming cut 0 bases from V and 11 bases from J; bases unmatched to any gene: 9. As DNA, the CDR3 is TGTGCCAGCAGCCAAGAAAAAGCAGGGGGAAGGAAACTGTTTTTT. The encoded protein is CASSQEKAGGRKLFF.

J is TRBJ2-3 and V is TRBV20-1; D gene unclear. The CDR3 covers 10 residues. The germline V gene encodes CDR1 DFQATT and CDR2 SNEGSKA (reference sequence). Trimming removed 2 bases from V and 6 bases from J, with 3 bases in between. CDR3 protein: CSARLDTQYF. CDR3 nucleotides: TGCAGTGCTAGATTGGATACGCAGTATTTT.

This clonotype was seen ten or more times. The genes are TRBV5-1 and TRBJ2-7; 8 nucleotides line up with TRBD1. This CDR3 has 16 amino acids. Germline V CDR1 and CDR2: SGHRS, YFSETQ. J gave up 3 bases and V 3 bases, and 11 bases lay outside the gene matches. The CDR3 region is CASSSGLRDRHYEQYF. Here the CDR3 DNA reads TGCGCCAGCAGCTCGGGACTCCGGGACAGGCACTACGAGCAGTACTTC.